This T cell receptor (beta chain) was sequenced in a study of early T cells in non-severe SARS-CoV-2 infection. At the level of the study: The sequenced material was bulk RNA from unsorted whole blood, and its chains were unpaired.

Trimming took 6 bases from V and 3 from J, leaving 17 bases between them. The CDR3 consists of 16 residues. This clonotype was recorded at least ten times. In the library, individual cDNA molecules carried attached unique molecular identifiers. MiXCR, run by TCRdb on the 5' RACE reads, gives a single entry per CDR3 protein. The table shows tens of thousands of distinct CDR3 sequences, with 9.1% occurring only once. This TCR was recovered from an adult who was a healthcare worker with PCR-confirmed SARS-CoV-2 infection or an uninfected control (not recorded which). The genes are TRBV12-3 or TRBV12-4 and TRBJ2-2; D might be TRBD1 (6 bases). Sequenced input: whole blood. CDR3 loop: CASSTLWTEYTGELFF. For the CDR3, the DNA is TGTGCCAGCAGCACCCTCTGGACAGAATACACCGGGGAGCTGTTTTTT.